These 4 T cell receptor beta chains share one sample of origin, sequenced in a study of T cells after yellow fever vaccination. One entry per CDR3 protein, called by TCRdb with MiXCR from the 5' RACE reads. This table has about 130,000 distinct CDR3 sequences, 6.6% appearing once. Sequenced here: CD4+ T cells sorted from PBMCs, sampled 10 days after the yellow fever booster vaccination. These receptors were collected from a man aged 25 to 45 who received the YFV17D yellow fever vaccine.

This clonotype has ten or more counts. The chain is built from TRBV5-1 and TRBJ2-7; 13 bases align to TRBD2. Germline-derived CDR1 and CDR2 are SGHRS and YFSETQ. The V gene end was trimmed by 4 bases and the J gene end by 3 bases; junction bases not matched to a gene: 4. The CDR3 spans 15 residues. CDR3 residues: CASSPGLAGSYEQYF. CDR3 sequence (DNA): TGCGCCAGCAGCCCGGGACTAGCGGGAAGCTACGAGCAGTACTTC.

This clonotype came up many times. This chain uses TRBV4-3 with TRBJ2-2; D is uncertain. Germline CDR1 reads LGHNA; CDR2 reads YSLEER. V lost 0 bases to trimming and J lost 8 bases, with 13 bases between them. This CDR3 comprises 15 residues. CDR3 nucleotides: TGCGCCAGCAGCCAAGATCGGATAAATTCTGGGGAGCTGTTTTTT. This encodes CASSQDRINSGELFF.

This clonotype has at least ten counts. The chain carries TRBV7-9 and TRBJ2-1; 8 bases agree with TRBD1. Per the germline V gene, CDR1 is SEHNR and CDR2 is FQNEAQ (reference sequence). V dropped 5 bases and J dropped 9; count of bases not matched to a gene: 9. This CDR3 has 14 amino acids. The CDR3 loop reads CASSPRTGTGEQFF. The DNA of the CDR3 is TGTGCCAGCAGCCCTCGGACAGGGACGGGTGAGCAGTTCTTC. Full variable domain (remainder filled in from reference TRBV7-9 and TRBJ2-1): DTGVSQNPRHKITKRGQNVTFRCDPISEHNRLYWYRQTLGQGPEFLTYFQNEAQLEKSRLLSDRFSAERPKGSFSTLEIQRTEQGDSAMYLCASSPRTGTGEQFFGPGTRLTVL.

The chain employs TRBV7-2 and TRBJ1-1; the D is unclear. V lost 5 bases, J lost 0 bases, and 16 bases lay in between. This CDR3 is 16 amino acids long. Germline V CDR1 and CDR2: SGHTA, FQGNSA. CDR3: CASSLLQIRMNTEAFF. As DNA, the CDR3 is TGTGCCAGCAGCCTATTACAGATACGGATGAACACTGAAGCTTTCTTT.